A selection of T cell receptor beta chains follows, all from one sample in a study of blood T cell repertoires in COVID-19. Assay: immunoSEQ multiplex PCR; the TCRdb copy retains only in-frame clones and omits some. The data contain some 180,000 clones, roughly 78% of them seen just once; the ten biggest clones take up 2.5% to 3%. The sample taken for sequencing was peripheral blood. The source of these receptors is an elderly woman with active or convalescent COVID-19. The CDR3 runs from the conserved cysteine through the conserved F or W. Each record gives: D gene, clone size, J gene, V gene, CDR3 DNA, CDR3 protein. D genes are given only for firm matches. Clone sizes are given selectively: once, few, many, or a class where the clone is expanded.

TRBD1 | - | TRBJ1-6 | TRBV19 | TGTGCCAGTAGTATTGGGACAGACGCAGCACCCCTCCACTTT | CASSIGTDAAPLHF
- | - | TRBJ2-2 | TRBV7-9 | TGTGCCAGCAGCTCCCCCCGCCACAACGGGGAGCTGTTTTTT | CASSSPRHNGELFF
TRBD1 | - | TRBJ1-2 | TRBV28 | TGTGCCAGCAGGCCAAGCAGGGGGCGCGGGGCCGCTAACTATGGCTACACCTTC | CASRPSRGRGAANYGYTF
TRBD1 | - | TRBJ2-2 | TRBV19 | TGTGCCAGTAGGCCATTGGGACAGGCCGCCGGGGAGCTGTTTTTT | CASRPLGQAAGELFF
- | - | TRBJ2-3 | TRBV28 | TGTGCCAGCAGTTCTAACAGGGAAAAGGGCACAGATACGCAGTATTTT | CASSSNREKGTDTQYF
TRBD1 | - | TRBJ1-1 | TRBV3-1/TRBV3-2 | TGTGCCAGCAGCCTCGGACAGGGGGGCACTGAAGCTTTCTTT | CASSLGQGGTEAFF
- | - | TRBJ1-2 | TRBV19 | TGTGCCAGTAGTTCGAGACGGTGGGCCGGCTACACCTTC | CASSSRRWAGYTF
- | - | TRBJ2-7 | TRBV28 | TGTGCCACTCAAGGAGGGCCGAGCGAGCAGTACTTC | CATQGGPSEQYF
TRBD1 | - | TRBJ1-6 | TRBV7-9 | TGTGCCAGCAGCGAACCGGACAGGAATAATTCACCCCTCCACTTT | CASSEPDRNNSPLHF
TRBD1 | - | TRBJ1-2 | TRBV7-2 | TGTGCCAGCAGCCGGACAGGGACCTATGGCTACACCTTC | CASSRTGTYGYTF
- | - | TRBJ2-7 | TRBV28 | TGTGCCAGCACAACAGGGTCGGATCCCTACGAGCAGTACTTC | CASTTGSDPYEQYF
- | - | TRBJ1-5 | TRBV2 | TGTGCCAGCAGTGCGGAGAAACAGCCCCAGCATTTT | CASSAEKQPQHF
- | few | TRBJ2-3 | TRBV19 | TGTGCCAGTAGTCCCCGACAGGTAAAAGATACGCAGTATTTT | CASSPRQVKDTQYF
- | few | TRBJ1-5 | TRBV6-4 | TGTGCCAGCTGGACAGCTATGATTGGGCGCAATCAGCCCCAGCATTTT | CASWTAMIGRNQPQHF
- | few | TRBJ1-1 | TRBV3-1/TRBV3-2 | TGTGCCAGCAGCCAGAGGGAGGCAGGGACTGAAGCTTTCTTT | CASSQREAGTEAFF
TRBD1 | - | TRBJ2-7 | TRBV5-1 | TGCGCCAGCAGCTTGGATTCGAGCGACAGGGGGCTTTACGAGCAGTACTTC | CASSLDSSDRGLYEQYF
TRBD2 | - | TRBJ2-2 | TRBV7-8 | TGTGCCAGCAGCCTAAGGACTAGCGGGGGCCCGTCCGCGAACACCGGGGAGCTGTTTTTT | CASSLRTSGGPSANTGELFF
- | - | TRBJ1-5 | TRBV7-2 | TGTGCCAGCAGCTTGCAGGGGAATCAGCCCCAGCATTTT | CASSLQGNQPQHF
- | - | TRBJ1-2 | TRBV7-6 | TGTGCCAGCAGCTTAGCAGGGGAGGCCTATGGCTACACCTTC | CASSLAGEAYGYTF
- | - | TRBJ2-5 | TRBV5-4 | TGTGCCAGCAGCTTGGCAGGGATAGAGACCCAGTACTTC | CASSLAGIETQYF
TRBD1 | - | TRBJ2-7 | TRBV7-2 | TGTGCCAGCAGCCATCCGGGACAGGGATTCGAGCAGTACTTC | CASSHPGQGFEQYF
- | - | TRBJ1-1 | TRBV27 | TGTGCCAGCAGTTTATTCAGGTACACTGAAGCTTTCTTT | CASSLFRYTEAFF
TRBD1 | once | TRBJ1-6 | TRBV2 | TGTGCCAGCAGTGAACAGGGGGCCTATAATTCACCCCTCCACTTT | CASSEQGAYNSPLHF
- | - | TRBJ1-2 | TRBV6-5 | TGTGCCAGCAGTTCTCAAGACAGGAACTATGGCTACACCTTC | CASSSQDRNYGYTF
- | - | TRBJ1-4 | TRBV27 | TGTGCCAACCTTGGGGCCCGACAGGATGAAAAACTGTTTTTT | CANLGARQDEKLFF
- | - | TRBJ1-1 | TRBV12-3/TRBV12-4 | TGTGCCAGCAGTTTTGGGGGGGGAACTGAAGCTTTCTTT | CASSFGGGTEAFF
TRBD1 | few | TRBJ1-1 | TRBV14 | TGTGCCAGCAAAACAGGGGTGCGCACTGAAGCTTTCTTT | CASKTGVRTEAFF
- | - | TRBJ2-2 | TRBV28 | TGTGCCAGCAGTAGGGGCGGGGAGCTGTTTTTT | CASSRGGELFF
- | - | TRBJ2-3 | TRBV4-1 | TGCGCCAGCAGCCAAGACCCCAGGTCCACAGATACGCAGTATTTT | CASSQDPRSTDTQYF
- | - | TRBJ2-3 | TRBV6-6 | TGTGCCAGCAGCCCAACTCCGGATACGCAGTATTTT | CASSPTPDTQYF
- | - | TRBJ1-3 | TRBV7-5 | TGTGCCAATCCGCCGGGGGGCCCTATTTCTGGAAACACCATATATTTT | CANPPGGPISGNTIYF
TRBD1 | - | TRBJ1-1 | TRBV15 | TGTGCCACCAGCAGAGATTTACCGGGACAGGAAGCTTTCTTT | CATSRDLPGQEAFF
TRBD1 | - | TRBJ1-2 | TRBV29-1 | TGCAGCGTTGGACAGGGGTCTAACTATGGCTACACCTTC | CSVGQGSNYGYTF
- | - | TRBJ2-2 | TRBV3-1/TRBV3-2 | TGTGCCAGCAGCCCCGGTGGCACCGGGGAGCTGTTTTTT | CASSPGGTGELFF
- | once | TRBJ2-5 | TRBV3-1/TRBV3-2 | TGTGCCAGCAGCCTGCGGGGTCAAGAGACCCAGTACTTC | CASSLRGQETQYF
- | - | TRBJ1-2 | TRBV5-8 | TGTGCCAGCAACCATCAGACAGTCCACTATGGCTACACCTTC | CASNHQTVHYGYTF
- | - | TRBJ2-5 | TRBV30 | TGTGCCTGGGTGAGGGATCGAGAGACCCAGTACTTC | CAWVRDRETQYF
TRBD1 | few | TRBJ2-1 | TRBV5-1 | TGCGCCAGCAGTTTACCCCAGGGGGCTCTGGCCTTAAGGAGCTCCTACAATGAGCAGTTCTTC | CASSLPQGALALRSSYNEQFF